This TCR beta chain was observed in a study of blood T cell repertoires in COVID-19. Across the study: Spain, Italy and the United States supplied samples that represented acute and convalescent COVID-19.

Per the study methods: Estimation of nucleated cell counts relied on the amplification of reference gene primers. Profiled with immunoSEQ multiplex PCR; TCRdb holds only in-frame clones, not every one. D and trimming come from the DNA, and the V and J calls and clone size come from that table. Of around 210,000 clones detected, almost 85% appear once; the ten largest clones hold 5.1%. This CDR3 spans 13 amino acids. Trimming stripped 8 bases from V and 0 bases from J, with 8 bases between. The Seattle site enrolled patients during active infection and followed them longitudinally. This receptor was taken from a man in his fifties or sixties with COVID-19, enrolled during active disease. The V gene is TRBV12-3 or TRBV12-4, the J gene TRBJ2-1, with a possible D match to TRBD1 (6 bases). Sequencing input: peripheral blood. The CDR3 nucleotides read TGTGCCAGCGGGACACCCTCCTACAATGAGCAGTTCTTC. It translates to CASGTPSYNEQFF.